Below are 20 T cell receptor beta chains sequenced from a single sample in a study of technical replicates of blood from several donors. Data came from immunoSEQ multiplex PCR; TCRdb stores just in-frame clones and leaves some out. In the table there are approximately 84,000 clones, roughly 98% of which are singletons. Sequenced input: T cells isolated from PBMCs. These receptors all come from a human donor in good health.

The chain combines TRBV7-2 with TRBJ1-1; no reliable D call. The ends were cut back, 5 bases at V and 6 bases at J, with 13 bases in the middle. Germline V gene sequence: CDR1 SGHTA, CDR2 FQGNSA. The CDR3 length is 13 residues. The CDR3 protein is CASSQKVTSEAFF. The DNA for the CDR3 is TGTGCCAGCAGCCAGAAGGTGACTTCTGAAGCTTTCTTT.

The rearrangement uses TRBV2 and TRBJ2-5, with D uncertain. Trimming stripped 2 bases from V and 5 bases from J, with 3 bases between. The germline CDR1 and CDR2 sequences are SNHLY and FYNNEI. This CDR3 has 11 amino acids. Here the CDR3 reads CASSESETQYF. DNA for the CDR3: TGTGCCAGCAGTGAATCTGAGACCCAGTACTTC.

V usage is TRBV19 and J usage is TRBJ1-1; a weak D match, TRBD1 (5 bases). V lost 5 bases and J lost 1, with 11 bases in between. Germline values: CDR1 LNHDA, CDR2 SQIVND (reference sequence). The CDR3 runs to 14 residues. The CDR3 region has the DNA TGTGCCAGTAGTCCAGGGACTGGGAACACTGAAGCTTTCTTT. The encoded protein is CASSPGTGNTEAFF.

The CDR3 DNA reads TGCGCCAGCAGCGGTGGACAGGGGGCCTACGAGCAGTACTTC. It is translated as CASSGGQGAYEQYF. J is TRBJ2-7 and V is TRBV5-1; 10 positions agree with TRBD1. V shed 4 bases, J shed 2 bases, and the junction held 3 bases outside the gene matches. The CDR3 is 14 amino acids. Germline V gene data show CDR1 as SGHRS and CDR2 as YFSETQ.

The chain joins TRBV4-1 to TRBJ2-3; weak D call: TRBD2 (6 bases). With 1 base removed from V and 2 bases from J, the gap between germline ends came to 10 bases. The length of the CDR3 is 15 residues. Per germline, CDR1 MGHRA and CDR2 YSYEKL. The CDR3 nucleotides are TGCGCCAGCAGCCAAGGTAGCGGACCCACAGATACGCAGTATTTT. Its translation: CASSQGSGPTDTQYF.

The V gene is TRBV9, the J gene TRBJ2-3; D is perhaps TRBD1 (5 bases). The CDR3 is 14 amino acids. Germline V gene data show CDR1 as SGDLS and CDR2 as YYNGEE. The ends were cut back, 4 bases at V and 2 bases at J, with 11 bases in the middle. The CDR3 region has the DNA TGTGCCAGCAGCCCGCCGACAGCCACAGATACGCAGTATTTT. As protein: CASSPPTATDTQYF.

V gene TRBV5-4 combines with J gene TRBJ1-6, with D maybe TRBD1 (6 bases). Germline V CDR1 and CDR2: SGHNT, YYREEE (reference sequence). Trimming stripped 0 bases from V and 5 bases from J, with 12 bases between. The CDR3 loop spans 16 amino acids. The CDR3 protein is CASSLAGGLDNSPLHF. The CDR3 nucleotides are TGTGCCAGCAGCTTGGCGGGGGGGCTGGATAATTCACCCCTCCACTTT.

The chain has TRBV6-5 and TRBJ1-2; TRBD1 matches at 8 bases. Germline CDR1 reads MNHEY; CDR2 reads SVGAGI. The junction had 7 bases not matched to a gene; V was cut back by 5 bases and J by 2 bases. The CDR3 is 15 residues long. CDR3 region: CASSPGQGPNYGYTF. The CDR3 DNA reads TGTGCCAGCAGTCCCGGACAGGGCCCCAACTATGGCTACACCTTC.

The V gene is TRBV11-3, the J gene TRBJ2-3; 11 positions match TRBD2. CDR3 length: 16 residues. The V segment lost 1 base and the J segment 2 bases; nucleotides outside the gene matches: 2. The germline gives CDR1 SGHNT, CDR2 YENEEA. CDR3 loop: CASSLVSGGVTDTQYF. DNA of the CDR3: TGTGCCAGCAGCTTAGTTAGCGGGGGGGTCACAGATACGCAGTATTTT.

CDR3 in DNA: TGTGCCAGCAGTTACTCACCTAGCGACTTGGCAGATACGCAGTATTTT. Translation: CASSYSPSDLADTQYF. The chain couples TRBV6-5 to TRBJ2-3; a weak D match, TRBD2 (6 bases). The CDR3 has 16 amino acids. V was trimmed by 0 bases and J by 4 bases, leaving 14 bases between them. The V gene's germline CDR1 is MNHEY and CDR2 SVGAGI.

V and J are TRBV5-1 and TRBJ1-1, with 12 bases fitting TRBD1. The CDR3 extends over 20 amino acids. V lost 4 bases to trimming and J lost 0 bases; unmatched junction nucleotides: 16. Germline CDR1 is SGHRS and CDR2 is YFSETQ. CDR3 DNA: TGCGCCAGCAGCCAGGGACAGGGGGCGTCCATTTTTACCATGAACACTGAAGCTTTCTTT. This codes for CASSQGQGASIFTMNTEAFF.

This chain joins TRBV29-1 and TRBJ2-7; TRBD1 aligns across 7 bases. The CDR3 extends over 16 amino acids. J was trimmed by 0 bases and V by 6 bases; bases with no gene match: 14. Germline V gives CDR1 SQVTM, CDR2 ANQGSEA. CDR3 nucleotide sequence: TGCAGCGTCAAACATCCGGGACAGCAAGGCTCCTACGAGCAGTACTTC. Its translation is CSVKHPGQQGSYEQYF.

Here the CDR3 DNA reads TGTGCCAGCAGCCCAGACGGGGGTGGAAACACCATATATTTT. It codes for CASSPDGGGNTIYF. This chain joins TRBV7-6 and TRBJ1-3; a weak D match, TRBD1 (5 bases). V gave up 5 bases and J gave up 3 bases, with 11 bases separating them. CDR3 length: 14 amino acids. Germline V lookup: CDR1 SGHVS, CDR2 FNYEAQ.

This sequence joins TRBV6-5 and TRBJ2-3; 7 positions agree with TRBD1. This CDR3 is built from 16 residues. Germline loops: CDR1 MNHEY, CDR2 SVGAGI. The J segment lost 2 bases and the V segment lost 2 bases, leaving 7 bases of the junction unmatched. The CDR3 nucleotides read TGTGCCAGCAGTTACCGCCGGGACAGAAACACAGATACGCAGTATTTT. Encoded protein: CASSYRRDRNTDTQYF.

Here the CDR3 DNA reads TGCGCCAGCAGTGATAACCAGGGAATCTCCTACAATGAGCAGTTCTTC. As protein: CASSDNQGISYNEQFF. The chain employs TRBV10-1 and TRBJ2-1; TRBD1 might be the D (5 bases). CDR3 size: 16 residues. V gave up 3 bases and J gave up 0 bases, with 12 bases separating them. The germline gives CDR1 WNHNN, CDR2 SYGVQD (reference sequence).

The chain uses TRBV7-3 and TRBJ2-3; 8 nucleotides align to TRBD2. Germline V gene sequence: CDR1 SGHTA, CDR2 FQGTGA. V shed 3 bases and J 2 bases; nucleotides not matched to a gene: 4. The CDR3 runs to 15 residues. This CDR3 is CASSFTGGPTDTQYF. CDR3 nucleotides: TGTGCCAGCAGCTTTACGGGGGGGCCCACAGATACGCAGTATTTT.

V usage is TRBV15 and J usage is TRBJ1-1; 9 bases are shared with TRBD1. The length of the CDR3 is 15 residues. Germline V gene sequence: CDR1 LNHNV, CDR2 YYDKDF (reference sequence). The junction had 4 bases not matched to a gene; V was cut back by 3 bases and J by 2 bases. The CDR3 sequence: CATSRYRGLNTEAFF. CDR3 DNA sequence: TGTGCCACCAGCAGGTACAGGGGGCTAAACACTGAAGCTTTCTTT.

CDR3: CASSPGKGAGELFF. The CDR3 bases are TGCGCCAGCTCACCGGGCAAAGGGGCCGGGGAGCTGTTTTTT. V is TRBV5-1 and J is TRBJ2-2, with D possibly TRBD1 on 5 matching bases. Germline V gene sequence: CDR1 SGHRS, CDR2 YFSETQ. This CDR3 comprises 14 residues. The V and J ends lost 7 bases and 6 bases respectively, with 16 bases between them.

The chain links TRBV7-9 to TRBJ2-7; D is undetermined. This CDR3 has 14 residues. Germline assignment: CDR1 SEHNR and CDR2 FQNEAQ (reference sequence). V dropped 2 bases and J dropped 5 bases, with 13 bases sitting between them. The DNA for the CDR3 is TGTGCCAGCAGCTTACAAGTTCCTCAGGACGAGCAGTACTTC. Protein sequence: CASSLQVPQDEQYF.

The chain employs TRBV19 and TRBJ1-2; D is unclear. The CDR3 has 14 residues. Germline CDR1 and CDR2: LNHDA and SQIVND (reference sequence). The germline V and J ends were trimmed by 7 bases and 5 bases, with 17 bases remaining between them. DNA of the CDR3: TGTGCCAGTACCCCGACACCGCTACTGTATGGCTACACCTTC. Its translation: CASTPTPLLYGYTF.